This is a list of T cell receptor beta chains from one sample in a study of T cell repertoires in cytomegalovirus infection. One entry per CDR3 protein results from TCRdb running MiXCR on the reads. The table lists nearly 700,000 distinct CDR3 sequences, approximately 33% of them singletons. The antigens these receptors bind are not known. The starting material was cultured PBMCs, obtained from culture after CMV antigen stimulation. Receptor source: a human donor in good health (CMV status not recorded). Some clones in this sample may be carry-over from other donors' samples. The CDR3 runs from the conserved cysteine through the conserved F or W. Fields, in order: V gene, clone size, J gene, D gene, CDR3 protein, CDR3 DNA. A D gene is named only where the DNA matches it firmly. Clone size, where shown, is once, few, many, or a class for clones that have expanded.

>TRBV6-1|-|TRBJ1-2|-
CASSEAPGQLSGDYGYTF
TGTGCCAGCAGTGAAGCCCCAGGCCAGCTCTCCGGTGACTATGGCTACACCTTC
>TRBV6-6|-|TRBJ2-3|-
CASSYSDHGDTQYF
TGTGCCAGCAGTTACTCGGACCACGGAGATACGCAGTATTTT
>TRBV2|-|TRBJ2-3|TRBD2
CASSRKRGVSTDTQYF
TGTGCCAGCAGTAGGAAGCGGGGAGTCAGCACAGATACGCAGTATTTT
>TRBV7-9|few|TRBJ2-1|TRBD2
CASSMGLAGPYNEQFF
TGTGCCAGCAGCATGGGACTAGCGGGGCCTTACAATGAGCAGTTCTTC
>TRBV19|-|TRBJ2-3|TRBD2
CASSISGGAPDTQYF
TGTGCCAGTAGTATTAGCGGGGGGGCCCCAGATACGCAGTATTTT
>TRBV7-2|few|TRBJ1-1|-
CASSTHSTEAFF
TGTGCCAGCAGCACTCACAGCACTGAAGCTTTCTTT
>TRBV7-6|few|TRBJ1-1|-
CASSADVWGDTEAFF
TGTGCCAGCAGCGCCGACGTCTGGGGGGACACTGAAGCTTTCTTT
>TRBV10-3|few|TRBJ2-1|TRBD2
CAIKTSGSMDEQFF
TGTGCCATCAAAACTAGCGGGAGTATGGATGAGCAGTTCTTC
>TRBV19|few|TRBJ1-3|-
CASSINTQLGFSGNTIYF
TGTGCCAGTAGTATCAACACCCAACTAGGATTCTCTGGAAACACCATATATTTT
>TRBV25-1|-|TRBJ2-3|-
CASRAGEDTQYF
TGTGCCAGCAGGGCCGGCGAAGATACGCAGTATTTT
>TRBV7-6|-|TRBJ2-7|-
CASSRGPNRDGQYF
TGTGCCAGCAGCCGTGGGCCAAACCGGGACGGCCAGTACTTC
>TRBV20-1|-|TRBJ2-5|-
CSAQSSASHSLGTQYF
TGCAGTGCCCAGAGTAGCGCTAGCCATTCCCTTGGGACCCAGTACTTC
>TRBV7-8|many|TRBJ2-7|TRBD2
CASSLGGTSGSYEQYF
TGTGCCAGCAGCTTAGGGGGGACTAGCGGCTCCTACGAGCAGTACTTC
>TRBV20-1|-|TRBJ2-1|-
CSAPAATWYNEQFF
TGCAGTGCCCCTGCAGCTACCTGGTACAATGAGCAGTTCTTC
>TRBV12-5|-|TRBJ2-2|TRBD1
CASAKDRGQWTGELFF
TGTGCTAGTGCCAAAGACAGGGGGCAGTGGACCGGGGAGCTGTTTTTT
>TRBV7-8|-|TRBJ1-5|TRBD1
CASSIRQGFNNQPQHF
TGTGCCAGCAGCATACGACAGGGGTTTAACAATCAGCCCCAGCATTTT
>TRBV24-1|few|TRBJ1-2|-
CATSGSRYYGYTF
TGTGCCACCAGTGGGTCTCGTTACTATGGCTACACCTTC
>TRBV20-1|-|TRBJ2-1|-
CSARDSGLEQFF
TGCAGTGCTAGGGACAGTGGGCTGGAGCAGTTCTTC
>TRBV7-8|many|TRBJ2-7|-
CASSLVGGAETYEQYF
TGTGCCAGCAGCTTAGTGGGGGGCGCCGAAACCTACGAGCAGTACTTC
>TRBV7-6|-|TRBJ2-1|-
CASSLVGTSEQFF
TGTGCCAGCAGCTTAGTTGGGACTTCGGAGCAGTTCTTC
>TRBV2|-|TRBJ2-5|-
CASSEVVSGETQYF
TGTGCCAGCAGTGAAGTGGTCTCGGGGGAGACCCAGTACTTC
>TRBV6-1|many|TRBJ1-5|TRBD1
CASRLYTGDNQPQHF
TGTGCCAGCAGGCTTTACACAGGGGATAATCAGCCCCAGCATTTT
>TRBV7-2|-|TRBJ2-5|TRBD2
CASRNSGGAGETQYF
TGTGCCAGCAGAAACAGCGGGGGGGCCGGGGAGACCCAGTACTTC
>TRBV4-1|few|TRBJ2-7|-
CASSQQGGYEQYF
TGCGCCAGCAGCCAACAGGGCGGGTACGAGCAGTACTTC
>TRBV19|-|TRBJ2-1|TRBD1
CASSIGQVNEQFF
TGTGCCAGTAGTATCGGACAGGTCAATGAGCAGTTCTTC
>TRBV7-8|few|TRBJ1-3|-
CASSPTGTSGNTIYF
TGTGCCAGCAGCCCAACAGGGACCTCTGGAAACACCATATATTTT
>TRBV20-1|-|TRBJ2-1|-
CSARDQGPTYNEQFF
TGCAGTGCTAGGGACCAGGGACCGACCTACAATGAGCAGTTCTTC
>TRBV6-2/TRBV6-3|few|TRBJ2-5|TRBD2
CASSYPAGGLQETQYF
TGTGCCAGCAGTTACCCAGCGGGAGGGCTGCAAGAGACCCAGTACTTC
>TRBV29-1|-|TRBJ2-4|TRBD1
CSVERWQGADIQYF
TGCAGCGTTGAAAGGTGGCAGGGGGCCGACATTCAGTACTTC
>TRBV6-2/TRBV6-3|few|TRBJ2-3|-
CASRLLARTDTQYF
TGTGCCAGCAGACTTCTAGCGCGGACAGATACGCAGTATTTT
>TRBV19|few|TRBJ2-1|TRBD1
CASSIKGGQGQFF
TGTGCCAGTAGTATCAAGGGGGGACAGGGACAGTTCTTC
>TRBV2|-|TRBJ2-7|-
CASSEILDTYEQYF
TGTGCCAGCAGTGAAATTTTGGACACCTACGAGCAGTACTTC
>TRBV7-2|-|TRBJ2-1|TRBD1
CASSLVGGQGAISGYNEQFF
TGTGCCAGCAGCTTAGTGGGAGGACAGGGGGCGATTTCAGGTTACAATGAGCAGTTCTTC
>TRBV12-3/TRBV12-4|few|TRBJ2-7|TRBD2
CASSFNLAGYEQYF
TGTGCCAGCAGTTTTAATCTAGCGGGATACGAGCAGTACTTC
>TRBV4-1|-|TRBJ1-2|TRBD1
CASSQNPTGHVNPPIYGYTF
TGCGCCAGCAGCCAAAACCCGACAGGGCATGTAAACCCCCCCATCTATGGCTACACCTTC
>TRBV5-5|few|TRBJ2-1|-
CASSLAASPNQGRWIF
TGTGCCAGCAGCTTGGCCGCTAGCCCGAACCAAGGGAGGTGGATCTTC
>TRBV7-9|few|TRBJ2-7|-
CASSGVGGPNEQYF
TGTGCCAGCAGCGGGGTCGGAGGTCCCAACGAGCAGTACTTC
>TRBV19|few|TRBJ2-1|-
CASKASSYNEQFF
TGTGCCAGTAAGGCCAGCTCCTACAATGAGCAGTTCTTC
>TRBV2|few|TRBJ2-7|-
CASSERGPPYF
TGTGCCAGCAGTGAAAGGGGACCGCCGTACTTC
>TRBV4-1|-|TRBJ1-3|-
CASSQRGNSGNTIYF
TGCGCCAGCAGCCAAAGGGGTAACTCTGGAAACACCATATATTTT
>TRBV7-8|-|TRBJ2-1|-
CASSSNPGGGNYNEQFF
TGTGCCAGCAGCTCCAACCCCGGAGGGGGGAACTACAATGAGCAGTTCTTC
>TRBV4-1|-|TRBJ1-2|-
CASSQVIYYGYTF
TGCGCCAGCAGCCAAGTTATTTACTATGGCTACACCTTC
>TRBV12-3/TRBV12-4|many|TRBJ1-3|-
CASSLGSNTGNTIYF
TGTGCCAGCAGTTTGGGGAGCAATACTGGAAACACCATATATTTT
>TRBV6-6|-|TRBJ2-3|TRBD2
CASRREATDTQYF
TGTGCCAGCAGACGGGAGGCCACAGATACGCAGTATTTT
>TRBV28|-|TRBJ1-3|-
CASGASAGNTIYF
TGTGCCAGCGGAGCGAGTGCTGGAAACACCATATATTTT
>TRBV7-2|many|TRBJ1-1|TRBD1
CASSLGQGEWTEAFF
TGTGCCAGCAGCTTGGGACAGGGGGAGTGGACTGAAGCTTTCTTT
>TRBV5-1|few|TRBJ2-5|-
CASSRDSSQETQYF
TGCGCCAGCAGCCGCGACAGCTCCCAAGAGACCCAGTACTTC
>TRBV7-6|few|TRBJ2-1|TRBD2
CASTVTGGGADEQFF
TGTGCCAGCACCGTTACGGGCGGGGGGGCCGATGAGCAGTTCTTC
>TRBV15|-|TRBJ1-6|-
CATSRDPDSNSPLHF
TGTGCCACCAGCAGAGACCCGGACAGTAATTCACCCCTCCACTTT
>TRBV19|-|TRBJ2-6|TRBD2
CASSIDLGRAGANVLTF
TGTGCCAGTAGTATAGATCTCGGGAGGGCTGGGGCCAACGTCCTGACTTTC
>TRBV7-6|-|TRBJ1-2|TRBD1
CASSPATGTEDGYTF
TGTGCCAGCAGCCCCGCGACCGGGACAGAAGATGGCTACACCTTC
>TRBV5-1|-|TRBJ2-5|-
CASSTTGLQETQYF
TGCGCCAGCAGCACCACGGGACTCCAAGAGACCCAGTACTTC